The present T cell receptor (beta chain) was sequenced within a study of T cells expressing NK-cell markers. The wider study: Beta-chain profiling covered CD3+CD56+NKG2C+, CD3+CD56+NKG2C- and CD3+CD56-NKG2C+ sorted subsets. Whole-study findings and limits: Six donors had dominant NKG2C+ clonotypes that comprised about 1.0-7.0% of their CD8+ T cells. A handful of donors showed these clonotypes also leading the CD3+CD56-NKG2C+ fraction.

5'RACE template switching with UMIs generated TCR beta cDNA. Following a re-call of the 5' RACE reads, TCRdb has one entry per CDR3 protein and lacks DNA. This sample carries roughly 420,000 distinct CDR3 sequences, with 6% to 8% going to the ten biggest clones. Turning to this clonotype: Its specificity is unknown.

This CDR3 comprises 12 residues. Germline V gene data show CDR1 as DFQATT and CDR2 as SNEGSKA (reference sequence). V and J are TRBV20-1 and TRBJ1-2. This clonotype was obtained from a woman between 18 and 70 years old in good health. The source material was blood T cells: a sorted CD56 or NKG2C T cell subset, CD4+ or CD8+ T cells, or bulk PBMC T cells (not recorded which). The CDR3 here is CSARTPNYGYTF.